A single T cell receptor beta chain is shown here with its context. Its antigen is not identified. This entry is derived from a study of human T cells and chemical hapten exposure. The study's findings and limits: Counts of expanded TCRs at PT1 were positively correlated with patch test score.

Indicated time point: pre-sensitization, week 0. The treatment is: therapeutic diphenylcyclopropenone sensitization with weekly scalp DPC. TCRdb independently ran MiXCR on the RACE reads; one entry per CDR3 protein. Among 350,000 to 400,000 distinct CDR3 sequences listed, 5% to 6.5% were seen once. This TCR was sampled from a woman aged 45-65 years with alopecia areata. Some clones in this sample may be carry-over from other donors' samples. The sequenced sample was whole blood, obtained in connection with sensitization to the hapten diphenylcyclopropenone (DPC).

The CDR3 loop is CASSLGSGGPGDTQYF. The CDR3 DNA reads TGTGCCAGCAGCTTAGGTAGCGGGGGGCCCGGAGATACGCAGTATTTT. The V and J genes are TRBV7-6 and TRBJ2-3, with TRBD2 matching over 10 bases. CDR3 length equals 16 residues. J gave up 5 bases and V 1 base, and 6 bases lay outside the gene matches. CDR1 is SGHVS, CDR2 FNYEAQ, per germline. Full variable domain (remainder filled in from reference TRBV7-6 and TRBJ2-3): GAGVSQSPRYKVTKRGQDVALRCDPISGHVSLYWYRQALGQGPEFLTYFNYEAQQDKSGLPNDRFSAERPEGSISTLTIQRTEQRDSAMYRCASSLGSGGPGDTQYFGPGTRLTVL.